In this sample, the clone carrying this TCR beta chain turned up a few times. Samples each had at least 5 micrograms of total RNA extracted. Germline values: CDR1 SEHNR, CDR2 FQNEAQ (reference sequence). V was pared by 5 bases and J by 3 bases, with 10 bases of the junction left unmatched. This CDR3 region has 16 residues. This specimen belongs to a study of blood T cells in healthy people across ages. The authors ran a second PCR of roughly 6 to 12 cycles using a sample-barcoded 5' primer and a J-beta primer mix. Each cDNA molecule was tagged by a template-switch adaptor with 12 random nucleotides. Via MiXCR, TCRdb re-called the 5' RACE reads, giving one row per CDR3 protein. The sample yields about 1.8 million distinct CDR3 sequences, 49% seen once.

V and J are TRBV7-9 and TRBJ2-3, with 8 bases identical to TRBD1. The specimen sequenced was blood. The sequence was collected from a woman between 35 and 50 years old in good health. The CDR3 sequence is CASSPAGQGETDTQYF. The CDR3 nucleotides are TGTGCCAGCAGCCCTGCCGGACAGGGCGAGACAGATACGCAGTATTTT.